These 11 T cell receptor beta chains were all obtained from the same sample, sequenced in a study of identical twins (dated by TCRdb to between 2015 and 2016). Libraries were built with 5' RACE. The sequencing machine was an Illumina HiSeq 2000. TCRdb reanalyzed the raw reads on its own, using fastp at Q25 for trimming and MiXCR for clone calling, and kept in-frame beta chains. All rows with the same CDR3 protein become a single entry with the most common DNA and genes. In all, the sample holds 470,000 or so distinct CDR3 sequences, and approximately 25% of those were seen once. In total, the top ten clones hold 2.9% of the sample. These records were also assigned to another study, of T cells expressing NK-cell markers.

Input material: CD4+ T cells sorted from blood. These receptors were obtained from a woman between 18 and 29 years old in good health.

The chain is built from TRBV12-3 or TRBV12-4 and TRBJ1-2, with TRBD1 as a possible D gene (5 bases). The V gene lost 5 bases and the J gene lost 4 bases, with 11 bases spanning the gap. The CDR3 length is 13 residues. The CDR3 is CASSRDGLYGYTF. In nucleotides, the CDR3 is TGTGCCAGCAGTCGGGACGGACTCTATGGCTACACCTTC.

This clonotype has ten or more counts. The rearrangement joins TRBV6-5 to TRBJ2-3, with 8 nucleotides matching TRBD2. The CDR3 length is 14 residues. After removal of 6 bases from V and 1 base from J, the junction contained 3 bases not matched to a gene. Germline CDR1 MNHEY, CDR2 SVGAGI. The CDR3 coding sequence is TGTGCCAGCAGCTTACTAGCGGGCACAGATACGCAGTATTTT. Its translation is CASSLLAGTDTQYF.

The rearrangement links TRBV9 to TRBJ2-1, with 11 positions matching TRBD1. The germline CDR1 and CDR2 sequences are SGDLS and YYNGEE. The CDR3 is made up of 16 amino acids. With 2 bases clipped from V and 5 bases from J, the junction kept 6 bases outside the gene matches. CDR3 nucleotide sequence: TGTGCCAGCAGCGTCGCTCTGGGACAGGGGGACAATGAGCAGTTCTTC. Residues: CASSVALGQGDNEQFF.

The V and J genes are TRBV6-2 or TRBV6-3 and TRBJ2-7; D is possibly TRBD1 (6 bases). This CDR3 has 12 residues. In germline, CDR1 is MNHEY, CDR2 SVGEGT. Deletions cut 1 base from V and 6 bases from J, with 7 bases between. CDR3 nucleotides: TGTGCCAGCAGTTACTGGACAGCCGAGCAGTACTTC. It specifies CASSYWTAEQYF.

This clonotype was observed a handful of times. The chain carries TRBV4-2 and TRBJ2-2; TRBD2 aligns across 10 bases. The CDR3 sequence is 17 residues long. Trimming cost V 0 bases and J 6 bases; bases outside gene matches: 7. Germline assignment: CDR1 LGHNA and CDR2 YNFKEQ. CDR3 in amino acids: CASSQDGAGGPSGELFF. In DNA, the CDR3 is TGTGCCAGCAGCCAAGACGGAGCGGGGGGGCCCTCCGGGGAGCTGTTTTTT.

The table lists this clonotype with a few counts. CDR3 sequence (DNA): TGTGCCAGCAGTGAGGGAAAGCCCTACAATGAGCAGTTCTTC. This codes for CASSEGKPYNEQFF. The rearrangement uses TRBV25-1 and TRBJ2-1; D remains ambiguous. The CDR3 consists of 14 residues. Germline values: CDR1 MGHDK, CDR2 SYGVNS. Trimming stripped 3 bases from V and 2 bases from J, with 8 bases between.

The chain joins TRBV5-1 to TRBJ2-2; D uncertain. The CDR3 extends over 15 amino acids. Trimming removed 0 bases at V and 6 bases at J, with 12 bases between. Germline-derived CDR1 and CDR2 are SGHRS and YFSETQ. The CDR3 sequence: CASSLATAPAGELFF. Written as DNA, the CDR3 is TGCGCCAGCAGCTTGGCCACCGCTCCGGCCGGGGAGCTGTTTTTT.

This chain connects TRBV10-2 to TRBJ2-5; D uncertain. V shed 2 bases and J shed 3 bases, with 10 bases lying between them. The CDR3 is 14 amino acids. The germline V gene encodes CDR1 WSHSY and CDR2 SAAADI. The CDR3 DNA sequence: TGCGCCAGCAGTGAGAGGGCTGGGAAAGAGACCCAGTACTTC. Its protein product is CASSERAGKETQYF.

This clonotype was picked up a small number of times. The chain recombines TRBV19 with TRBJ1-4; D is unresolved. The CDR3 contains 13 residues. Germline V lookup: CDR1 LNHDA, CDR2 SQIVND (reference sequence). The V gene lost 5 bases and the J gene lost 8 bases, with 12 bases spanning the gap. CDR3 protein: CASSRSIEEKLFF. The DNA of the CDR3 is TGTGCCAGTAGTCGGAGTATAGAGGAAAAACTGTTTTTT.

The chain recombines TRBV20-1 with TRBJ2-1; tentatively, D is TRBD1 (6 bases). This CDR3 comprises 16 residues. V lost 0 bases and J lost 4, with 16 bases in between. Germline CDR1 reads DFQATT; CDR2 reads SNEGSKA (reference sequence). CDR3 sequence: CSARDVQGLKYNEQFF. CDR3 nucleotides: TGCAGTGCTAGAGATGTTCAGGGGCTAAAGTACAATGAGCAGTTCTTC.

The gene calls are TRBV12-3 or TRBV12-4 and TRBJ2-7, with 7 positions matching TRBD1. This CDR3 region has 15 residues. V lost 5 bases and J lost 2; bases outside the gene matches: 9. The CDR3 bases are TGTGCCAGCAGTCTTTCGTACAGGGGAACCTACGAGCAGTACTTC. Its translation: CASSLSYRGTYEQYF.